The 25 T cell receptor beta chains below were found in one sample sequenced in a study of blood T cell repertoires in COVID-19. TCRdb keeps only in-frame clones here, not all; method: immunoSEQ multiplex PCR. The sample contains about 200,000 clones, roughly four fifths of which appear only once. The sequencing input was PBMCs or T cells enriched from blood (not recorded which). The origin of the receptors is a man aged 40-49 years who had recovered from COVID-19.

The chain recombines TRBV5-6 with TRBJ2-3; the match to TRBD2 covers 11 bases. V trimming: 0 bases; J trimming: 2 bases; junction bases outside the gene matches: 2. In germline, CDR1 is SGHDT, CDR2 YYEEEE. The CDR3 is made up of 16 amino acids. Written as DNA, the CDR3 is TGTGCCAGCAGCTTGGGGGGACTAGCGGCCACAGATACGCAGTATTTT. Its protein is CASSLGGLAATDTQYF.

Only one count was recorded for this clone. V is TRBV7-2 and J is TRBJ1-5, with 7 bases lining up with TRBD1. The CDR3 has 14 residues. With V trimmed by 5 bases and J by 7 bases, 8 bases remained unmatched. In germline, CDR1 is SGHTA, CDR2 FQGNSA. The CDR3 is CASSPRQGEQPQHF. The CDR3 DNA reads TGTGCCAGCAGCCCACGACAGGGAGAGCAGCCCCAGCATTTT.

In its sample, this clone was seen a few times. This sequence joins TRBV6-5 and TRBJ1-1; a possible D gene is TRBD1 (5 bases). This CDR3 is built from 14 residues. V lost 0 bases and J 8 bases, leaving 13 bases between the germline ends. Germline CDR1 is MNHEY and CDR2 is SVGAGI. CDR3 nucleotides: TGTGCCAGCAGTTACTCCCTGGACGACAGCGAAGCTTTCTTT. The encoded protein is CASSYSLDDSEAFF.

The gene calls are TRBV6-2 or TRBV6-3 and TRBJ1-2; 7 nucleotides agree with TRBD1. Trimming cost V 5 bases and J 2 bases; bases outside gene matches: 11. Per the germline V gene, CDR1 is MNHEY and CDR2 is SVGEGT. There are 16 residues in the CDR3. This chain's CDR3 is CASSRISGTENYGYTF. DNA of the CDR3: TGTGCCAGCAGTCGGATATCCGGGACAGAGAACTATGGCTACACCTTC.

The chain has TRBV2 and TRBJ1-4; weak D call: TRBD1 (6 bases). Germline CDR1 and CDR2: SNHLY and FYNNEI. Trimming removed 4 bases from V and 4 bases from J, with 13 bases in between. The CDR3 covers 15 residues. The CDR3 DNA sequence: TGTGCCAGCAGTGTACAGGGAGGGATTAATGAAAAACTGTTTTTT. Translating gives CASSVQGGINEKLFF.

This chain connects TRBV4-3 to TRBJ2-7; 9 bases are shared with TRBD1. The CDR3 totals 17 residues. Germline V gene lookup returns CDR1 LGHNA and CDR2 YSLEER. V lost 1 base to trimming and J lost 0 bases; unmatched junction nucleotides: 7. In DNA, the CDR3 is TGCGCCAGCAGCCAAGGCCACGGGACAGGGAGCTCCTACGAGCAGTACTTC. Translated, it gives CASSQGHGTGSSYEQYF.

This chain joins TRBV11-3 and TRBJ2-7; possible D gene TRBD1, 6 bases. The germline CDR1 and CDR2 sequences are SGHNT and YENEEA. The CDR3 spans 16 residues. The V and J ends lost 5 bases and 0 bases respectively, with 17 bases between them. The CDR3 loop reads CASSPLHPGVSYEQYF. CDR3 sequence (DNA): TGTGCCAGCAGCCCCCTCCACCCAGGGGTCTCCTACGAGCAGTACTTC.

The rearrangement joins TRBV7-2 to TRBJ1-4; 7 positions agree with TRBD1. V shed 3 bases and J 8 bases; nucleotides not matched to a gene: 9. Germline V gene lookup returns CDR1 SGHTA and CDR2 FQGNSA. The CDR3 is made up of 15 amino acids. The CDR3 sequence is CASSFFGTADEKLFF. In DNA, the CDR3 is TGTGCCAGCAGCTTTTTCGGGACAGCGGACGAAAAACTGTTTTTT.

For the CDR3, the DNA is TGTGCCAGCAGCGGGCGGGGGGGCCCCGAGACCCAGTACTTC. Its protein is CASSGRGGPETQYF. V gene TRBV5-4 combines with J gene TRBJ2-5; 9 nucleotides line up with TRBD2. J lost 5 bases, V lost 4 bases, and 6 bases had no gene match. CDR1 SGHNT and CDR2 YYREEE come from the germline V gene (reference sequence). The CDR3 is made up of 14 amino acids. Variable domain in full (rest from reference TRBV5-4 and TRBJ2-5): ETGVTQSPTHLIKTRGQQVTLRCSSQSGHNTVSWYQQALGQGPQFIFQYYREEENGRGNFPPRFSGLQFPNYSSELNVNALELDDSALYLCASSGRGGPETQYFGPGTRLLVL.

The chain couples TRBV28 to TRBJ2-3; D unclear. Deletions cut 4 bases from V and 2 bases from J, with 7 bases between. The CDR3 consists of 13 residues. Germline lookup yields CDR1 MDHEN and CDR2 SYDVKM. This chain's CDR3 is CASSSTNTDTQYF. The CDR3 DNA follows: TGTGCCAGCAGTTCCACAAACACAGATACGCAGTATTTT.

The V call is TRBV28, the J call TRBJ1-5, with TRBD1 matching over 9 bases. The V segment lost 2 bases and the J segment 7 bases; nucleotides outside the gene matches: 6. The length of the CDR3 is 15 residues. CDR1 MDHEN and CDR2 SYDVKM come from the germline V gene. The CDR3 loop reads CASSLVDRGVQPQHF. For the CDR3, the DNA is TGTGCCAGCAGTTTAGTTGACAGGGGGGTCCAGCCCCAGCATTTT.

For this clone: This specimen includes other DNA sequences encoding the same CDR3. The genes are TRBV5-1 and TRBJ1-1; 10 bases are a match to TRBD1. V shed 0 bases and J 2 bases; nucleotides not matched to a gene: 1. Germline-derived CDR1 and CDR2 are SGHRS and YFSETQ. The CDR3 runs to 15 residues. This chain's CDR3 is CASSLGTGGNTEAFF. CDR3 sequence (DNA): TGCGCCAGCAGCTTGGGGACAGGGGGTAACACTGAAGCTTTCTTT.

CDR3 loop: CASSRSLASGGFEQYF. CDR3 coding DNA: TGTGCCAGCAGCCGAAGTTTGGCTAGCGGGGGGTTCGAGCAGTACTTC. The J gene is TRBJ2-7, the V gene TRBV7-6; 11 nucleotides line up with TRBD2. V trimming: 5 bases; J trimming: 6 bases; junction bases outside the gene matches: 12. Germline CDR1 SGHVS, CDR2 FNYEAQ. The CDR3 runs to 16 residues.

J is TRBJ2-7 and V is TRBV6-1, with D possibly TRBD2 on 6 matching bases. Germline-derived CDR1 and CDR2 are MNHNS and SASEGT. Trimming removed 3 bases from V and 2 bases from J, with 11 bases in between. The CDR3 is 14 residues long. Here the CDR3 DNA reads TGTGCCAGCAGTGAGGAGCGGGTCCCCTACGAGCAGTACTTC. Encoded protein: CASSEERVPYEQYF.

The chain links TRBV15 to TRBJ1-1, with TRBD1 as a possible D gene (6 bases). V was trimmed by 1 base and J by 4 bases, leaving 13 bases between them. This CDR3 spans 15 amino acids. Germline V lookup: CDR1 LNHNV, CDR2 YYDKDF (reference sequence). The CDR3 DNA is TGTGCCACCAGCAGAGTTTTACAGGGTATCACTGAAGCTTTCTTT. Encoded protein: CATSRVLQGITEAFF. The complete variable domain, with remaining parts taken from reference TRBV15 and TRBJ1-1, reads DAMVIQNPRYQVTQFGKPVTLSCSQTLNHNVMYWYQQKSSQAPKLLFHYYDKDFNNEADTPDNFQSRRPNTSFCFLDIRSPGLGDTAMYLCATSRVLQGITEAFFGQGTRLTVV.

V and J are TRBV6-2 or TRBV6-3 and TRBJ1-5; D perhaps matches TRBD1 (5 bases). Looked up from germline, CDR1 is MNHEY and CDR2 is SVGEGT. V was clipped by 2 bases and J by 0 bases, with 14 bases between them. The CDR3 spans 17 residues. The CDR3 loop reads CASSYLHSGYSNQPQHF. CDR3 coding DNA: TGTGCCAGCAGTTACCTACACTCAGGGTATAGCAATCAGCCCCAGCATTTT.

The chain joins TRBV23-1 to TRBJ2-7; D is perhaps TRBD2 (5 bases). TRBV23-1 is treated as an ORF (open reading frame) with a function not yet certain. The CDR3 consists of 15 residues. V lost 0 bases and J 0 bases, leaving 9 bases between the germline ends. CDR3 DNA sequence: TGCGCCAGCAGTCAATCGTCGGGAAGCTCCTACGAGCAGTACTTC. Translated, it gives CASSQSSGSSYEQYF.

As DNA, the CDR3 is TGTGCCAGCAGCCAAAACTACGACCCGCCGAGGGGCTACACCTTC. Its translation is CASSQNYDPPRGYTF. J is TRBJ1-2 and V is TRBV7-9, with D uncertain. V was clipped by 5 bases and J by 8 bases, with 21 bases between them. Germline values: CDR1 SEHNR, CDR2 FQNEAQ (reference sequence). The CDR3 runs 15 residues.

The CDR3 DNA reads TGTGCCTGGACGGGGGTTGGAAACACCATATATTTT. Amino acids: CAWTGVGNTIYF. V gene TRBV30 combines with J gene TRBJ1-3; D perhaps matches TRBD1 (5 bases). The CDR3 loop spans 12 amino acids. Germline V lookup: CDR1 GTSNPN, CDR2 SVGIG (reference sequence). V was pared by 4 bases and J by 3 bases, with 7 bases between.

The chain combines TRBV15 with TRBJ1-4; tentative D call: TRBD1 (6 bases). CDR3 length equals 15 residues. V was cut by 0 bases and J by 4 bases, with 9 bases left in between. Germline CDR1 and CDR2: LNHNV and YYDKDF (reference sequence). The CDR3: CATSRDGQSNEKLFF. The CDR3, as DNA: TGTGCCACCAGCAGAGATGGACAGAGTAATGAAAAACTGTTTTTT.

CDR3 nucleotide sequence: TGTGCCAGCACTAATCGGGGGTACGAGCAGTACTTC. It specifies CASTNRGYEQYF. V usage is TRBV6-6 and J usage is TRBJ2-7, with D tentatively TRBD2 (6 bases). V lost 7 bases, J lost 4 bases, and 11 bases lay in between. CDR1 and CDR2 (germline): MNHNY, SVGAGI (reference sequence). CDR3 length: 12 residues.

The chain couples TRBV5-1 to TRBJ2-2; no firm D call. Per the germline V gene, CDR1 is SGHRS and CDR2 is YFSETQ. The CDR3 consists of 13 residues. Trimming removed 4 bases at V and 6 bases at J, with 10 bases between. In nucleotides, the CDR3 is TGCGCCAGCAGCACCGACTTACCCGGGGAGCTGTTTTTT. Residues: CASSTDLPGELFF.

V gene TRBV6-2 or TRBV6-3 combines with J gene TRBJ2-7; D may be TRBD1 (7 bases). V shed 0 bases and J shed 3 bases, with 15 bases lying between them. Germline V gives CDR1 MNHEY, CDR2 SVGEGT. CDR3 length equals 16 residues. The chain's CDR3 is CASSYSRDRGNYEQYF. The DNA of the CDR3 is TGTGCCAGCAGTTACTCGCGGGACAGAGGGAACTACGAGCAGTACTTC.

The V call is TRBV19, the J call TRBJ1-1; possibly TRBD1 for D (6 bases). Trimming stripped 9 bases from V and 5 bases from J, with 19 bases between. This CDR3 is built from 14 residues. CDR1 is LNHDA, CDR2 SQIVND, per germline (reference sequence). The CDR3: CASRKTGVGTEAFF. CDR3 sequence (DNA): TGTGCCAGCCGGAAGACAGGCGTTGGAACTGAAGCTTTCTTT.

This clone appeared a single time. The rearrangement joins TRBV5-1 to TRBJ2-5; 9 bases agree with TRBD1. J was trimmed by 5 bases and V by 0 bases; bases with no gene match: 5. CDR3 size: 15 residues. The V gene's germline CDR1 is SGHRS and CDR2 YFSETQ. CDR3 residues: CASSLGTGVKETQYF. The DNA of the CDR3 is TGCGCCAGCAGCTTGGGGACAGGGGTTAAGGAGACCCAGTACTTC.